This T cell receptor (beta chain) was identified in a study of blood T cell repertoires in COVID-19. About the research overall: Sites across the United States, Italy and Spain contributed samples from acute and convalescent COVID-19. Sample material is recorded as cDNA or gDNA derived from T cells, B-cell-depleted T cells, or PBMCs.

Original methodology: Quantification of nucleated cells was approximated via reference gene primer amplification. Clones were sequenced by immunoSEQ multiplex PCR, and TCRdb holds only the in-frame ones, with some missing. V and J calls plus clone size are reproduced from that table; the DNA served to infer D and trimming. This sample has 95,000 to 150,000 clones, with roughly 82% found just once. This CDR3 has 15 amino acids. Trimming cost V 5 bases and J 7 bases, with 17 bases left between them. Germline assignment: CDR1 LGHNT and CDR2 FRNRAP. This clonotype was obtained from a human donor in a cohort sampled during active COVID-19. The chain couples TRBV12-5 to TRBJ2-2; TRBD1 might be the D (7 bases). The sequenced sample consisted of peripheral blood. In DNA form, the CDR3 reads TGTGCTAGTGGTCCCCAGGGGGGACGGAACGGGGAGCTGTTTTTT. Protein sequence: CASGPQGGRNGELFF.